The sample holds many counts of the clone carrying this TCR beta chain. Its antigen remains unknown. This entry is derived from a study of metastatic and nonmetastatic thyroid tumors. As for the study in general: Samples came from malignant and benign thyroid patients, and repertoires were compared across blood and tumor or nodule tissue. Points from the study as a whole: In both blood and tumor samples, TCR beta diversity was reported significantly higher for malignant than benign nodules.

Per germline, CDR1 SGHAT and CDR2 FQNNGV. Trimming cost V 2 bases and J 6 bases, with 12 bases left between them. The CDR3 is 14 amino acids. As originally analysed: The study's classifier, a distant-metastasis tool for papillary thyroid cancer, was built using CDR3 differences across clinicopathological groups. TCRdb recomputed clones from the PCR reads via MiXCR. TCRdb, not the original authors, processed these V and J calls. Among some 21,000 clones, 10% to 15% were seen once, and the ten largest hold approximately 6.2%. Ahead of thyroid surgery, no patient had received treatment of any kind. The chain links TRBV11-2 to TRBJ2-3, with D perhaps TRBD1 or TRBD2 (5 bases each). The source is a male donor with papillary thyroid cancer or a benign thyroid nodule (not recorded which). Some clones in this sample may be carry-over from other donors' samples. Sequencing was carried out using blood. This CDR3 is CASSLKGRPDTQYF. The CDR3 DNA follows: TGTGCCAGCAGCTTAAAGGGACGCCCGGATACGCAGTATTTT.